The 4 T cell receptor beta chains presented below share a single source sample, sequenced in a study of vaccination effects on CD4 cells after COVID-19. Assay: immunoSEQ multiplex PCR; the TCRdb copy retains only in-frame clones and omits some. The sample holds roughly 63,000 clones, 75% seen once. No antigen has been identified for these receptors. Ahead of sequencing, the ViraFEST assay grew antigen-specific CD4+ T cells using viral peptide pools. The culture ran for around ten days before CD4+ T cells were isolated. Vaccinated participants had no history of SARS-CoV-2 infection and tested negative for nucleocapsid antibodies. Sequenced material: CD4+ T cells from PBMCs cultured with HCoV-OC43 spike peptides, taken before COVID-19 vaccination. Subset described: HCoV-OC43 spike overlapping peptide pool stimulation. These receptors were taken from a human donor who received a COVID-19 vaccine.

This chain connects TRBV7-8 to TRBJ2-7; no firm D call. Germline CDR1 and CDR2: SGHVS and FQNEAQ. The V end lost 2 bases, the J end lost 1 base, and 18 bases lay between the germline ends. The CDR3 runs to 17 residues. The CDR3 here is CASSLQEYNSMSYEQYV. In nucleotides, the CDR3 is TGTGCCAGCAGCTTACAGGAGTACAATTCTATGTCCTACGAGCAGTACGTC.

The chain has TRBV7-9 and TRBJ2-5; 11 bases align to TRBD2. In germline, CDR1 is SEHNR, CDR2 FQNEAQ (reference sequence). The CDR3 consists of 14 residues. The J segment lost 4 bases and the V segment lost 5 bases, leaving 3 bases of the junction unmatched. CDR3 loop: CASSLGTSGETQYF. CDR3 nucleotides: TGTGCCAGCAGCCTAGGGACTAGCGGAGAGACCCAGTACTTC. The whole variable domain, filled in from reference TRBV7-9 and TRBJ2-5, reads DTGVSQNPRHKITKRGQNVTFRCDPISEHNRLYWYRQTLGQGPEFLTYFQNEAQLEKSRLLSDRFSAERPKGSFSTLEIQRTEQGDSAMYLCASSLGTSGETQYFGPGTRLLVL.

The V call is TRBV14, the J call TRBJ1-1; 7 positions agree with TRBD1. Germline CDR1 reads SGHDN; CDR2 reads FVKESK. V shed 6 bases, J shed 4 bases, and the junction held 11 bases outside the gene matches. The CDR3 spans 15 residues. In DNA form, the CDR3 reads TGTGCCAGCAGACCTCGACAGGGAGGCGGCACTGAAGCTTTCTTT. This codes for CASRPRQGGGTEAFF.

A single count supports this clone. The CDR3 reads CASSLTRETGANVLTF. CDR3 nucleotide sequence: TGTGCCAGCAGTTTAACCCGGGAGACCGGGGCCAACGTCCTGACTTTC. J is TRBJ2-6 and V is TRBV28, with a possible D match to TRBD2 (6 bases). Germline V gene sequence: CDR1 MDHEN, CDR2 SYDVKM. CDR3 length: 16 residues. Trimming removed 2 bases at V and 4 bases at J, with 12 bases between.